Listed here are 18 T cell receptor beta chains from one sample, sequenced in a study of shared clonotypes between healthy human individuals. Sequencing was performed with immunoSEQ multiplex PCR; in TCRdb, only in-frame clones are kept and a portion is missing. The table includes 2 million to 2.5 million clones, nearly 97% detected once. Sequenced sample: naive CD4+ T cells sorted from blood. Subset denoted: CD45RA+ positively selected. These receptors came from a man in his late teens or twenties in good health.

This chain links TRBV29-1 with TRBJ1-3; 7 bases agree with TRBD1. This CDR3 is built from 13 residues. The germline CDR1 and CDR2 sequences are SQVTM and ANQGSEA. V was pared by 1 base and J by 4 bases, with 1 base of the junction left unmatched. The CDR3 spells CSVEGQGGNTIYF. In nucleotides, the CDR3 is TGCAGCGTTGAAGGACAGGGAGGAAACACCATATATTTT.

The V and J genes are TRBV4-3 and TRBJ2-7; D is unclear. Germline CDR1 and CDR2: LGHNA and YSLEER. The CDR3 has 13 amino acids. Trimming took 4 bases from V and 9 from J, leaving 16 bases between them. CDR3 in amino acids: CASSPAGSPLQYF. DNA of the CDR3: TGCGCCAGCAGCCCAGCAGGATCACCCCTGCAGTACTTC.

For this clone: Distinct nucleotide sequences in the sample also encode this CDR3. The chain joins TRBV6-6 to TRBJ1-2; D gene uncertain. CDR3 length: 13 residues. Germline loops: CDR1 MNHNY, CDR2 SVGAGI (reference sequence). V lost 2 bases and J lost 0, with 4 bases in between. The CDR3 loop is CASSYDTNYGYTF. The CDR3 region has the DNA TGTGCCAGCAGTTACGACACTAACTATGGCTACACCTTC.

The genes are TRBV4-3 and TRBJ2-3; D perhaps matches TRBD1 (5 bases). CDR1 is LGHNA, CDR2 YSLEER, per germline. The CDR3 has 19 residues. The germline V and J ends were trimmed by 0 bases and 6 bases, with 25 bases remaining between them. In nucleotides, the CDR3 is TGCGCCAGCAGCCAAGACTGGGGCGGACGTTTTTCTTCGGCGGATACGCAGTATTTT. As protein: CASSQDWGGRFSSADTQYF.

The chain employs TRBV10-3 and TRBJ2-3; TRBD1 agrees at 8 bases. The CDR3 contains 13 residues. Germline V gene lookup returns CDR1 ENHRY and CDR2 SYGVKD. Trimming at V came to 4 bases and at J to 6 bases, leaving 3 bases not matched to a gene. The CDR3 sequence is CAISGTGSDTQYF. DNA for the CDR3: TGTGCCATCAGTGGGACAGGGAGCGATACGCAGTATTTT.

The CDR3 DNA reads as TGTGCCAGCAGTGTCGAATTCGAGCAGTACTTC. Encoded protein: CASSVEFEQYF. The rearrangement links TRBV6-1 to TRBJ2-7; the D is unclear. The CDR3 has 11 amino acids. V was clipped by 4 bases and J by 6 bases, with 7 bases between them. Germline V gene sequence: CDR1 MNHNS, CDR2 SASEGT.

As DNA, the CDR3 is TGCGCCAGCAGCTTGGATCCGATAGCCTCCTACGAGCAGTACTTC. Translated, it gives CASSLDPIASYEQYF. The chain couples TRBV5-1 to TRBJ2-7; D gene uncertain. V lost 0 bases and J 0 bases, leaving 10 bases between the germline ends. The CDR3 length is 15 residues. Germline loops: CDR1 SGHRS, CDR2 YFSETQ.

This chain uses TRBV5-4 with TRBJ2-7, with D perhaps matching TRBD1 or TRBD2 (5 bases each). The CDR3 totals 16 residues. Trimming took off 4 bases at V and 5 bases at J, with 22 bases between the two ends. Germline V gene lookup returns CDR1 SGHNT and CDR2 YYREEE (reference sequence). The CDR3 DNA reads TGTGCCAGCAGCCGTAACCCCATGGCGGGCAGGGACGAGCAGTACTTC. This sequence encodes CASSRNPMAGRDEQYF.

The gene calls are TRBV30 and TRBJ1-2; no clear D gene. The V gene's germline CDR1 is GTSNPN and CDR2 SVGIG (reference sequence). V was cut by 4 bases and J by 8 bases, with 14 bases left in between. The CDR3 sequence is 12 residues long. CDR3 DNA sequence: TGTGCCTGGACTGATTTGGGGAGCGGCTACACCTTC. Encoded protein: CAWTDLGSGYTF. Full variable domain (rest looked up from reference TRBV30 and TRBJ1-2): SQTIHQWPATLVQPVGSPLSLECTVEGTSNPNLYWYRQAAGRGLQLLFYSVGIGQISSEVPQNLSASRPQDRQFILSSKKLLLSDSGFYLCAWTDLGSGYTFGSGTRLTVV.

In regard to this clone: This specimen includes other DNA sequences encoding the same CDR3. The V and J genes are TRBV11-2 and TRBJ2-7; D not resolved. The CDR3 sequence is 13 residues long. Trimming cost V 0 bases and J 3 bases, with 6 bases left between them. CDR1 and CDR2 (germline): SGHAT, FQNNGV. Here the CDR3 reads CASSLDLVYEQYF. The CDR3 region has the DNA TGTGCCAGCAGCTTAGATTTAGTCTACGAGCAGTACTTC.

This sequence joins TRBV6-5 and TRBJ2-3; no reliable D call. Germline CDR1 is MNHEY and CDR2 is SVGAGI. The CDR3 is made up of 11 amino acids. The V end was cut by 10 bases, the J end by 4 bases, with 9 bases between. The CDR3 DNA reads as TGTGCCACCCATCTAGCAGATACGCAGTATTTT. Protein product: CATHLADTQYF.

The V call is TRBV6-5, the J call TRBJ2-7; TRBD2 agrees at 8 bases. CDR1 is MNHEY and CDR2 is SVGAGI in the germline V gene. CDR3 size: 14 residues. J lost 6 bases, V lost 5 bases, and 9 bases had no gene match. The CDR3 nucleotides are TGTGCCAGCAGTCCTTTGAGCGGGAGTTTCGAGCAGTACTTC. This translates into CASSPLSGSFEQYF.

This clone was counted a single time. This chain joins TRBV6-1 and TRBJ2-7; D unclear. The V and J ends lost 4 bases and 3 bases respectively, with 7 bases between them. This CDR3 is 12 amino acids long. The germline V gene has CDR1 MNHNS and CDR2 SASEGT. DNA for the CDR3: TGTGCCAGCAGTGCACTGGGCTACGAGCAGTACTTC. It yields the protein CASSALGYEQYF.

The chain is built from TRBV7-2 and TRBJ1-2; D might be TRBD1 (5 bases). The CDR3 is 14 residues long. Per the germline V gene, CDR1 is SGHTA and CDR2 is FQGNSA. V lost 4 bases and J 5 bases, leaving 14 bases between the germline ends. Written as DNA, the CDR3 is TGTGCCAGCAGCTACGGCGGGGGTCCTTATGGCTACACCTTC. This translates into CASSYGGGPYGYTF.

The chain recombines TRBV5-1 with TRBJ2-7; TRBD2 might be the D (5 bases). Germline V CDR1 and CDR2: SGHRS, YFSETQ. V shed 1 base and J shed 0 bases, with 11 bases lying between them. The CDR3 is 15 residues long. The CDR3 here is CASSLMASTSYEQYF. The CDR3 bases are TGCGCCAGCAGCTTGATGGCTAGCACCTCCTACGAGCAGTACTTC. The full variable domain, with the rest looked up from reference TRBV5-1 and TRBJ2-7, is KAGVTQTPRYLIKTRGQQVTLSCSPISGHRSVSWYQQTPGQGLQFLFEYFSETQRNKGNFPGRFSGRQFSNSRSEMNVSTLELGDSALYLCASSLMASTSYEQYFGPGTRLTVT.

This chain links TRBV7-6 with TRBJ2-3; 7 bases are a match to TRBD2. J was trimmed by 2 bases and V by 5 bases; bases with no gene match: 10. CDR1 and CDR2 from the germline V gene are SGHVS and FNYEAQ. The CDR3 runs to 16 residues. CDR3 sequence reads: CASSSQPGTTTDTQYF. The CDR3 nucleotides are TGTGCCAGCAGCAGCCAACCCGGGACTACCACAGATACGCAGTATTTT.

The chain employs TRBV2 and TRBJ1-2, with 8 positions matching TRBD1. The J segment lost 5 bases and the V segment lost 1 base, leaving 9 bases of the junction unmatched. Germline V gives CDR1 SNHLY, CDR2 FYNNEI. The CDR3 covers 16 residues. The CDR3: CASSEERGRGPYGYTF. CDR3 bases: TGTGCCAGCAGTGAAGAACGAGGCAGGGGGCCGTATGGCTACACCTTC.

J is TRBJ1-5 and V is TRBV2; D not resolved. V was pared by 4 bases and J by 1 base, with 8 bases between. The CDR3 is 14 amino acids. CDR1 and CDR2 (germline): SNHLY, FYNNEI. As DNA, the CDR3 is TGTGCCAGCAGTGGGCTTGCGAGCAATCAGCCCCAGCATTTT. Its translation: CASSGLASNQPQHF.